These 25 T cell receptor beta chains came from one sample sequenced in a study of cytomegalovirus exposure and HLA in healthy donors. The PCR used 60 Vbeta and 13 Jbeta primers. The data were produced by immunoSEQ multiplex PCR, yet TCRdb's version contains in-frame clones alone and is incomplete. The table includes 90,000 to 100,000 clones, more than 60% detected once. The specimen was PBMCs. The receptors here all came from a man aged 50 to 60 in good health and CMV-seronegative.

The chain links TRBV27 to TRBJ1-5; tentative D call: TRBD1 (5 bases). CDR1 MNHEY and CDR2 SMNVEV come from the germline V gene (reference sequence). V was pared by 5 bases and J by 2 bases, with 13 bases between. This CDR3 region has 15 residues. The CDR3 protein is CASSQGFSGNQPQHF. In DNA form, the CDR3 reads TGTGCCAGCAGTCAGGGATTTTCGGGCAATCAGCCCCAGCATTTT.

The chain is built from TRBV5-1 and TRBJ1-1; D remains unclear. This CDR3 region has 14 residues. Germline-derived CDR1 and CDR2 are SGHRS and YFSETQ. V was pared by 3 bases and J by 3 bases, with 12 bases between. Here the CDR3 reads CASSWAGMDTEAFF. In DNA, the CDR3 is TGCGCCAGCAGCTGGGCGGGGATGGACACTGAAGCTTTCTTT.

As DNA, the CDR3 is TGTGCCAGCTCACCATTTTTGAGGTCCCCGAACACTGAAGCTTTCTTT. Amino acids: CASSPFLRSPNTEAFF. V and J are TRBV18 and TRBJ1-1; D is unclear. The length of the CDR3 is 16 residues. V shed 2 bases and J shed 1 base, with 14 bases lying between them. CDR1 and CDR2 (germline): KGHSH, LQKENI.

The V and J genes are TRBV5-4 and TRBJ2-6, with D unresolved. The CDR3 runs 16 residues. Trimming stripped 3 bases from V and 0 bases from J, with 10 bases between. Germline CDR1 and CDR2: SGHNT and YYREEE (reference sequence). The DNA for the CDR3 is TGTGCCAGCAGCTCGGAGCTTTCCTCTGGGGCCAACGTCCTGACTTTC. Its translation is CASSSELSSGANVLTF.

The chain carries TRBV11-2 and TRBJ2-2, with 7 bases aligning to TRBD1. V dropped 7 bases and J dropped 7; count of bases not matched to a gene: 24. The CDR3 length is 19 residues. Per germline, CDR1 SGHAT and CDR2 FQNNGV. In DNA form, the CDR3 reads TGTGCCAGCACCCGAATCTTCTACCGGGACAGAGTTACCTTCGGGGAGCTGTTTTTT. This encodes CASTRIFYRDRVTFGELFF. Full variable domain (missing parts from reference TRBV11-2 and TRBJ2-2): EAGVAQSPRYKIIEKRQSVAFWCNPISGHATLYWYQQILGQGPKLLIQFQNNGVVDDSQLPKDRFSAERLKGVDSTLKIQPAKLEDSAVYLCASTRIFYRDRVTFGELFFGEGSRLTVL.

The chain carries TRBV7-2 and TRBJ2-5, with D unresolved. The J call may be mistaken, given a closer DNA end match to TRBJ2-7. The germline V gene has CDR1 SGHTA and CDR2 FQGNSA. The CDR3 sequence is 14 residues long. The CDR3 DNA sequence: TGTGCCAGCAGCCTAGGTCTTAGCTCCTACGAGCAGTACTTC. It yields the protein CASSLGLSSYEQYF.

V is TRBV10-1 and J is TRBJ2-2; possible D gene TRBD1, 5 bases. Trimming pared 0 bases from V and 5 bases from J, leaving 13 bases between. The CDR3 totals 16 residues. From germline, CDR1 is WNHNN and CDR2 SYGVQD (reference sequence). The DNA for the CDR3 is TGCGCCAGCAGTGAGTCGTGGGGCGTGGGAACCGGGGAGCTGTTTTTT. Its protein is CASSESWGVGTGELFF.

The chain combines TRBV12-1 with TRBJ2-2; the table's D call, TRBD2, has no DNA check behind it. TRBV12-1 is given as a pseudogene. The CDR3 runs to 16 residues. The CDR3 protein is CASSDRGGSKTGELFF. CDR3 sequence (DNA): TGTGCCAGCAGCGACCGCGGCGGGAGTAAGACCGGGGAGCTGTTTTTT.

The chain employs TRBV29-1 and TRBJ2-1, with 11 bases fitting TRBD2. V gave up 4 bases and J gave up 5 bases; unmatched junction bases: 7. This CDR3 is built from 15 residues. In germline, CDR1 is SQVTM, CDR2 ANQGSEA. CDR3 loop: CSVVTLTSGDNEQFF. The CDR3, as DNA: TGCAGCGTTGTTACTTTGACTAGCGGGGACAATGAGCAGTTCTTC.

DNA for the CDR3: TGTGCCAGCAGCCCCTGGACAGGGTCGGGCTATGGCTACACCTTC. Translated: CASSPWTGSGYGYTF. This chain links TRBV7-9 with TRBJ1-2; TRBD1 agrees at 8 bases. J gave up 4 bases and V 5 bases, and 9 bases lay outside the gene matches. The CDR3 totals 15 residues. Per the germline V gene, CDR1 is SEHNR and CDR2 is FQNEAQ (reference sequence).

This clone was counted a few times. This chain uses TRBV28 with TRBJ1-2; 8 bases align to TRBD1. The CDR3 covers 14 residues. The J segment lost 5 bases and the V segment lost 6 bases, leaving 8 bases of the junction unmatched. Germline values: CDR1 MDHEN, CDR2 SYDVKM. The CDR3 sequence is CASRSGGARYGYTF. CDR3 nucleotides: TGTGCCAGCAGATCAGGGGGCGCACGGTATGGCTACACCTTC.

The V and J genes are TRBV19 and TRBJ2-3; perhaps TRBD1 as D (6 bases). V lost 6 bases and J lost 2, with 9 bases in between. The CDR3 spans 13 residues. Looked up from germline, CDR1 is LNHDA and CDR2 is SQIVND (reference sequence). The CDR3 loop is CASRDSYTDTQYF. DNA of the CDR3: TGTGCCAGTAGGGACAGTTACACAGATACGCAGTATTTT.

This clone was seen just once. The chain recombines TRBV5-6 with TRBJ1-2; 8 bases are a match to TRBD1. CDR1 is SGHDT and CDR2 is YYEEEE in the germline V gene. The CDR3 runs to 14 residues. V lost 4 bases to trimming and J lost 0 bases; unmatched junction nucleotides: 2. The CDR3 sequence is CASSMGQANYGYTF. In nucleotides, the CDR3 is TGTGCCAGCAGCATGGGACAGGCTAACTATGGCTACACCTTC.

V gene TRBV4-1 combines with J gene TRBJ2-3; 15 positions match TRBD2. With V trimmed by 0 bases and J by 7 bases, 8 bases remained unmatched. This CDR3 region has 18 residues. CDR1 is MGHRA and CDR2 is YSYEKL in the germline V gene. For the CDR3, the DNA is TGCGCCAGCAGCCAAGAGCGGAGGGGACTAGCGGGAGGTCATACGCAGTATTTT. This encodes CASSQERRGLAGGHTQYF.

The chain joins TRBV7-9 to TRBJ2-3, with 7 positions matching TRBD1. V shed 6 bases, J shed 2 bases, and the junction held 8 bases outside the gene matches. Germline CDR1 reads SEHNR; CDR2 reads FQNEAQ (reference sequence). CDR3 length: 15 amino acids. The CDR3 DNA follows: TGTGCCAGCAGACGCGACAGGGAACACACAGATACGCAGTATTTT. The encoded protein is CASRRDREHTDTQYF.

The rearrangement links TRBV2 to TRBJ2-2, with D perhaps matching TRBD2 (6 bases). CDR1 is SNHLY and CDR2 is FYNNEI in the germline V gene. The CDR3 has 13 residues. V was pared by 5 bases and J by 3 bases, with 7 bases between. The CDR3 DNA follows: TGTGCCAGCAGTAGCGGGTACACCGGGGAGCTGTTTTTT. Protein: CASSSGYTGELFF.

The V call is TRBV5-1, the J call TRBJ2-7; tentatively, D is TRBD2 (6 bases). Germline loops: CDR1 SGHRS, CDR2 YFSETQ. The ends were cut back, 2 bases at V and 5 bases at J, with 14 bases in the middle. The CDR3 is 14 residues long. CDR3 DNA sequence: TGCGCCAGCAGCTTTTTAGGGGACTCGGACGAGCAGTACTTC. Translated, it gives CASSFLGDSDEQYF.

The chain carries TRBV19 and TRBJ2-7; 10 bases are a match to TRBD1. Germline V lookup: CDR1 LNHDA, CDR2 SQIVND (reference sequence). The CDR3 extends over 15 amino acids. J lost 3 bases, V lost 4 bases, and 6 bases had no gene match. The CDR3 loop reads CASSKDRDRGYEQYF. Here the CDR3 DNA reads TGTGCCAGTAGTAAGGACCGGGACAGGGGCTACGAGCAGTACTTC.

The chain couples TRBV9 to TRBJ2-1, with a possible D match to TRBD2 (6 bases). Germline V gene lookup returns CDR1 SGDLS and CDR2 YYNGEE. V was clipped by 3 bases and J by 2 bases, with 12 bases between them. The CDR3 runs to 15 residues. The CDR3 loop reads CASSGGTAAYNEQFF. The DNA of the CDR3 is TGTGCCAGCAGCGGCGGGACTGCCGCCTACAATGAGCAGTTCTTC.

J is TRBJ2-3 and V is TRBV5-5, with TRBD2 matching over 9 bases. CDR1 and CDR2 (germline): SGHKS, YYEKEE (reference sequence). Unmatched junction bases numbered 18, after V lost 4 bases and J lost 3 bases. This CDR3 spans 19 amino acids. CDR3 bases: TGTGCCAGCAGCCCCGGTTCGGGGCTAGCGGGAAGAAAGACAGATACGCAGTATTTT. It codes for CASSPGSGLAGRKTDTQYF.

The V call is TRBV11-2, the J call TRBJ2-1; TRBD1 matches at 8 bases. The CDR3 has 12 residues. Trimming at V came to 3 bases and at J to 9 bases, leaving 1 base not matched to a gene. The germline V gene has CDR1 SGHAT and CDR2 FQNNGV. CDR3 sequence: CASSLTGVEQFF. CDR3 nucleotides: TGTGCCAGCAGCTTGACAGGGGTTGAGCAGTTCTTC.

This clone was counted between two and nine times. CDR3: CASSPRTGGSTDTQYF. Here the CDR3 DNA reads TGTGCCAGCAGTCCGCGGACAGGGGGGAGCACAGATACGCAGTATTTT. This chain links TRBV28 with TRBJ2-3; 10 positions agree with TRBD1. V shed 5 bases, J shed 0 bases, and the junction held 5 bases outside the gene matches. The CDR3 consists of 16 residues. The germline CDR1 and CDR2 sequences are MDHEN and SYDVKM.

The rearrangement uses TRBV7-9 and TRBJ1-4, with D tentatively TRBD1 (5 bases). Trimming pared 5 bases from V and 8 bases from J, leaving 12 bases between. CDR1 SEHNR and CDR2 FQNEAQ come from the germline V gene (reference sequence). The CDR3 has 13 amino acids. CDR3 sequence (DNA): TGTGCCAGCAGCCGGGGGATTCGGGAAAAACTGTTTTTT. Encoded protein: CASSRGIREKLFF.

V and J are TRBV28 and TRBJ1-4; D may be TRBD1 (6 bases). Trimming took 2 bases from V and 10 from J, leaving 20 bases between them. Per germline, CDR1 MDHEN and CDR2 SYDVKM. The CDR3 length is 16 residues. Here the CDR3 reads CASSLPLQGTTGKLFF. CDR3 nucleotide sequence: TGTGCCAGCAGTTTACCCCTACAGGGAACGACTGGAAAACTGTTTTTT. The variable domain in full, completed from reference TRBV28 and TRBJ1-4, reads DVKVTQSSRYLVKRTGEKVFLECVQDMDHENMFWYRQDPGLGLRLIYFSYDVKMKEKGDIPEGYSVSREKKERFSLILESASTNQTSMYLCASSLPLQGTTGKLFFGSGTQLSVL.

The J gene is TRBJ2-7, the V gene TRBV7-6; 7 bases match TRBD1. Germline V gene lookup returns CDR1 SGHVS and CDR2 FNYEAQ. The trim removed 1 base at V and 5 bases at J, leaving 11 bases unmatched. This CDR3 region has 16 residues. The CDR3, as DNA: TGTGCCAGCAGCTTAGAGGTCAACAGGGGATCCCACGAGCAGTACTTC. Amino acids: CASSLEVNRGSHEQYF.